This T cell receptor beta chain was recovered during a study of shared clonotypes between healthy human individuals. Comment on this clone: Possible read error: a much larger clone is one base away.

Clones were read by immunoSEQ multiplex PCR, and TCRdb kept only the in-frame ones, dropping some. Of about 1 million clones in the sample, about 77% were seen once. The CDR3 is 11 residues long. CDR1 and CDR2 from the germline V gene are SGHDT and YYEEEE. The V and J ends lost 3 bases and 0 bases respectively, with 0 bases between them. Specimen: memory CD4+ T cells sorted from blood. As for subset: CD45RA-negative fraction. This TCR came from a man in his late teens or twenties in good health. V and J are TRBV5-6 and TRBJ2-5; D is ambiguous. The CDR3 region has the DNA TGTGCCAGCAGCTACCAAGAGACCCAGTACTTC. Translated: CASSYQETQYF.